The 24 T cell receptor beta chains listed next were all sequenced from one sample in a study of radiation and T cells in renal cell carcinoma. The table came from immunoSEQ multiplex PCR; TCRdb's copy has only in-frame clones and leaves some out. In the table there are 100,000 to 150,000 clones, roughly 77% of which are singletons. Described time point: blood 2 weeks post-SBRT. Treatment described: 15 Gy SBRT to primary tumor, nephrectomy 4 weeks later. The source material was blood, sampled from a patient whose treatment included radiotherapy and nephrectomy. The receptors derive from a woman in her fifties or sixties with renal cell carcinoma.

CDR3 residues: CASNQGLGSPLHF. Here the CDR3 DNA reads TGTGCCAGCAACCAGGGTCTCGGTTCACCCCTCCACTTT. V gene TRBV9 combines with J gene TRBJ1-6, with D perhaps matching TRBD1 (5 bases). The V gene lost 6 bases and the J gene lost 9 bases, with 13 bases spanning the gap. Germline V CDR1 and CDR2: SGDLS, YYNGEE. The CDR3 length is 13 residues.

The chain employs TRBV29-1 and TRBJ1-2; 7 bases match TRBD1. The length of the CDR3 is 14 residues. CDR1 SQVTM and CDR2 ANQGSEA come from the germline V gene. V was clipped by 6 bases and J by 2 bases; unmatched bases: 9. CDR3 nucleotide sequence: TGCAGCGTGAATCCGACAGGGAGGAACTATGGCTACACCTTC. Protein: CSVNPTGRNYGYTF.

The rearrangement uses TRBV6-1 and TRBJ1-2, with D uncertain. The ends were cut back, 11 bases at V and 9 bases at J, with 25 bases in the middle. Germline V gene data show CDR1 as MNHNS and CDR2 as SASEGT. The CDR3 is 14 residues long. CDR3 sequence: CAGLTRVGTYSYTF. The DNA of the CDR3 is TGTGCCGGCCTGACCCGTGTGGGTACGTACAGCTACACCTTC.

This clone is a singleton in its sample. V and J are TRBV7-9 and TRBJ1-2, with unresolved D. The germline gives CDR1 SEHNR, CDR2 FQNEAQ (reference sequence). The V end was cut by 0 bases, the J end by 2 bases, with 7 bases between. CDR3 size: 14 residues. CDR3 nucleotide sequence: TGTGCCAGCAGCTTAGCAGTCTGGAACTATGGCTACACCTTC. Its translation is CASSLAVWNYGYTF.

The J gene is TRBJ1-1, the V gene TRBV7-2, with D perhaps TRBD1 (5 bases). The V gene's germline CDR1 is SGHTA and CDR2 FQGNSA. The germline V and J ends were trimmed by 5 bases and 3 bases, with 16 bases remaining between them. This CDR3 is built from 15 residues. The CDR3 sequence is CASSTEGVTYTEAFF. Here the CDR3 DNA reads TGTGCCAGCAGCACCGAAGGGGTTACTTACACTGAAGCTTTCTTT.

CDR3 protein: CASSPREGTMNTEAFF. The CDR3 nucleotides are TGTGCCAGCAGCCCCAGGGAGGGGACGATGAACACTGAAGCTTTCTTT. V gene TRBV5-8 combines with J gene TRBJ1-1; possibly TRBD1 for D (5 bases). The length of the CDR3 is 16 residues. Germline V gene data show CDR1 as SGHTS and CDR2 as YDEGEE. V was pared by 4 bases and J by 0 bases, with 16 bases between.

The CDR3 loop reads CASSEHPGGNTIYF. The CDR3, as DNA: TGTGCCAGCAGTGAACATCCGGGAGGAAACACCATATATTTT. The chain uses TRBV6-1 and TRBJ1-3, with no clear D. The CDR3 has 14 amino acids. The germline V gene has CDR1 MNHNS and CDR2 SASEGT. Deletions cut 2 bases from V and 4 bases from J, with 9 bases between.

The chain carries TRBV18 and TRBJ2-5; either TRBD1 or TRBD2 may fit D (6 bases each). Germline assignment: CDR1 KGHSH and CDR2 LQKENI. The CDR3 spans 16 residues. V lost 3 bases and J lost 5, with 19 bases in between. This CDR3 reads CASSPGLGGLRETQYF. CDR3 sequence (DNA): TGTGCCAGCTCACCTGGGCTGGGGGGCCTTCGCGAGACCCAGTACTTC. The whole variable domain, remainder taken from reference TRBV18 and TRBJ2-5, is NAGVMQNPRHLVRRRGQEARLRCSPMKGHSHVYWYRQLPEEGLKFMVYLQKENIIDESGMPKERFSAEFPKEGPSILRIQQVVRGDSAAYFCASSPGLGGLRETQYFGPGTRLLVL.

The rearrangement uses TRBV6-1 and TRBJ2-1, with a tentative D call TRBD2 (6 bases). V lost 3 bases and J 7 bases, leaving 13 bases between the germline ends. The CDR3 contains 14 residues. Germline-derived CDR1 and CDR2 are MNHNS and SASEGT. The CDR3 nucleotides are TGTGCCAGCAGTGATTGGGGAGGCTCGAATGAGCAGTTCTTC. Translated: CASSDWGGSNEQFF.

The genes are TRBV7-2 and TRBJ2-3, with TRBD1 matching 9 bases. The V gene's germline CDR1 is SGHTA and CDR2 FQGNSA. V lost 2 bases, J lost 7 bases, and 19 bases stayed unmatched. This CDR3 spans 19 amino acids. The CDR3 protein is CASSLHLWSRTGAQNTQYF. The CDR3 DNA reads TGTGCCAGCAGCTTACATCTGTGGTCCCGGACAGGGGCGCAAAATACGCAGTATTTT. The full variable domain, rest sourced from reference TRBV7-2 and TRBJ2-3, is GAGVSQSPSNKVTEKGKDVELRCDPISGHTALYWYRQSLGQGLEFLIYFQGNSAPDKSGLPSDRFSAERTGGSVSTLTIQRTQQEDSAVYLCASSLHLWSRTGAQNTQYFGPGTRLTVL.

The chain carries TRBV5-1 and TRBJ1-5; D remains ambiguous. Germline V lookup: CDR1 SGHRS, CDR2 YFSETQ. CDR3 length: 14 residues. V gave up 0 bases and J gave up 7 bases, with 11 bases separating them. The CDR3 DNA reads TGCGCCAGCAGCTTGGCCCCGGGCGACCAGCCCCAGCATTTT. Protein product: CASSLAPGDQPQHF.

The chain joins TRBV28 to TRBJ2-1; TRBD2 matches at 10 bases. J was trimmed by 9 bases and V by 3 bases; bases with no gene match: 8. This CDR3 contains 15 residues. CDR1 is MDHEN and CDR2 is SYDVKM in the germline V gene. The DNA for the CDR3 is TGTGCCAGCAGTTTTATCCTAGCGGGAGTATCTGAGCAGTTCTTC. It translates to CASSFILAGVSEQFF.

The chain is built from TRBV14 and TRBJ2-6, with D hard to call. The V gene's germline CDR1 is SGHDN and CDR2 FVKESK. The CDR3 contains 16 residues. V dropped 4 bases and J dropped 4 bases, with 14 bases sitting between them. Here the CDR3 reads CASSPLGPPGANVLTF. DNA for the CDR3: TGTGCCAGCAGCCCCTTAGGGCCCCCCGGGGCCAACGTCCTGACTTTC.

There are a few counts of this clone. The J gene is TRBJ2-1, the V gene TRBV19; tentatively, D is TRBD2 (6 bases). The CDR3 has 14 residues. Trimming cost V 6 bases and J 9 bases, with 18 bases left between them. The germline gives CDR1 LNHDA, CDR2 SQIVND (reference sequence). In DNA form, the CDR3 reads TGTGCCAGTAGCGTATTGAGGGGAGGCGGTGAGCAGTTCTTC. Amino acids: CASSVLRGGGEQFF.

In this sample, this clone turned up a few times. The J gene is TRBJ2-7, the V gene TRBV30; 9 bases match TRBD2. V lost 1 base to trimming and J lost 7 bases; unmatched junction nucleotides: 14. The CDR3 extends over 16 amino acids. Per germline, CDR1 GTSNPN and CDR2 SVGIG (reference sequence). CDR3 loop: CAWSAGSGRRGWEQYF. CDR3 in DNA: TGTGCCTGGAGTGCGGGTAGCGGGAGACGGGGCTGGGAGCAGTACTTC. Full variable domain (missing parts from reference TRBV30 and TRBJ2-7): SQTIHQWPATLVQPVGSPLSLECTVEGTSNPNLYWYRQAAGRGLQLLFYSVGIGQISSEVPQNLSASRPQDRQFILSSKKLLLSDSGFYLCAWSAGSGRRGWEQYFGPGTRLTVT.

The CDR3 nucleotides read TGTGCCAGCAGTGAACTCTTTGACAGCCTGAACCCGAACTATGGCTACACCTTC. This encodes CASSELFDSLNPNYGYTF. The chain employs TRBV6-1 and TRBJ1-2; possibly TRBD1 for D (5 bases). The germline V gene has CDR1 MNHNS and CDR2 SASEGT. This CDR3 region has 18 residues. Trimming removed 2 bases from V and 2 bases from J, with 21 bases in between.

The chain joins TRBV28 to TRBJ1-4, with 7 bases aligning to TRBD1. V lost 2 bases and J lost 8; bases outside the gene matches: 5. CDR1 and CDR2 from the germline V gene are MDHEN and SYDVKM. The CDR3 has 14 amino acids. The CDR3 coding sequence is TGTGCCAGCAGTTTACTTCCAGGGGGAGAAAAACTGTTTTTT. Translating gives CASSLLPGGEKLFF.

The chain recombines TRBV18 with TRBJ2-1; 9 bases fit TRBD1. The CDR3 spans 14 residues. J gave up 5 bases and V 3 bases, and 2 bases lay outside the gene matches. Germline values: CDR1 KGHSH, CDR2 LQKENI. CDR3 in amino acids: CASSPGQGNNEQFF. CDR3 DNA: TGTGCCAGCTCACCGGGACAGGGAAACAATGAGCAGTTCTTC.

The chain joins TRBV29-1 to TRBJ2-3; the D is unclear. Germline V gene lookup returns CDR1 SQVTM and CDR2 ANQGSEA. With 3 bases removed from V and 2 bases from J, the gap between germline ends came to 12 bases. The CDR3 extends over 14 amino acids. As DNA, the CDR3 is TGCAGCGTTGAGGGCACCCTTCTCACAGATACGCAGTATTTT. This gives the protein CSVEGTLLTDTQYF.

The J gene is TRBJ1-2, the V gene TRBV6-5, with a tentative D call TRBD1 (5 bases). Germline V lookup: CDR1 MNHEY, CDR2 SVGAGI. The CDR3 loop spans 12 amino acids. V shed 8 bases and J shed 4 bases, with 11 bases lying between them. CDR3: CASSTAGYGYTF. CDR3 nucleotide sequence: TGTGCCAGCTCGACAGCCGGCTATGGCTACACCTTC.

The chain links TRBV5-1 to TRBJ2-5; 8 bases match TRBD2. The CDR3 runs 13 residues. CDR1 SGHRS and CDR2 YFSETQ come from the germline V gene. Trimming removed 4 bases from V and 3 bases from J; junction bases left unmatched: 2. The CDR3 DNA reads as TGCGCCAGCAGCGACGGGAGGGAAGAGACCCAGTACTTC. It yields the protein CASSDGREETQYF.

This clone appeared a few times. V and J are TRBV2 and TRBJ1-4; D is perhaps TRBD1 (5 bases). The CDR3 runs 14 residues. Trimming shortened V by 7 bases and J by 10 bases, and 19 bases separated the two germline ends. Germline CDR1 SNHLY, CDR2 FYNNEI. The chain's CDR3 is CASTRRENSGKLFF. For the CDR3, the DNA is TGTGCCAGCACGCGCAGGGAGAATTCGGGAAAACTGTTTTTT.

The rearrangement uses TRBV9 and TRBJ2-6; TRBD1 is a possible D gene (6 bases). The CDR3 has 16 residues. Trimming removed 4 bases from V and 2 bases from J, with 13 bases in between. CDR1 and CDR2 (germline): SGDLS, YYNGEE. The CDR3 loop reads CASSLIGGTGANVLTF. The CDR3 nucleotides read TGTGCCAGCAGCCTCATAGGGGGAACTGGGGCCAACGTCCTGACTTTC.

The rearrangement joins TRBV5-4 to TRBJ1-2, with a tentative D call TRBD1 (6 bases). The ends were cut back, 4 bases at V and 4 bases at J, with 11 bases in the middle. From germline, CDR1 is SGHNT and CDR2 YYREEE (reference sequence). The CDR3 spans 13 residues. The CDR3 nucleotides read TGTGCCAGCAGCCCCGGACAGAGCTATGGCTACACCTTC. This sequence encodes CASSPGQSYGYTF.